A selection of T cell receptor beta chains follows, all from one sample in a study of vaccination and CD4 T cells after COVID-19. No antigen is known for these receptors. TCRdb processed the PCR reads anew with MiXCR; each CDR3 protein has one entry. The sample holds fewer than 10,000 distinct CDR3 sequences, 40% to 60% seen once. Sequences were obtained from CD4+ T cells from blood, cultured in vitro. The receptors here all came from a human donor who had recovered from COVID-19. Each CDR3 is given with its conserved first and last residue. The order of the fields is V gene, clone size, D gene, J gene, CDR3 protein, CDR3 DNA. The D gene is left open where the match is weak. The size of a clone is reported for some rows only, either as once, few or many, or as a class for expanded clones.

V: TRBV5-4; size: .; D: TRBD2; J: TRBJ2-3; CDR3: CASSPDGGGLADTQYF; DNA: TGTGCCAGCAGCCCAGACGGGGGGGGGCTAGCAGATACGCAGTATTTT
V: TRBV6-1; size: .; D: .; J: TRBJ2-7; CDR3: CASNRPPSYEQYF; DNA: TGTGCCAGCAATCGCCCTCCTTCCTACGAGCAGTACTTC
V: TRBV19; size: few; D: .; J: TRBJ1-2; CDR3: CASIPRAGASYGYTF; DNA: TGTGCCAGTATCCCCCGGGCAGGGGCCTCCTATGGCTACACCTTC
V: TRBV28; size: .; D: TRBD2; J: TRBJ2-5; CDR3: CASKRGAPTYQETQYF; DNA: TGTGCCAGCAAGCGGGGGGCCCCCACGTACCAAGAGACCCAGTACTTC
V: TRBV7-2; size: few; D: TRBD2; J: TRBJ2-3; CDR3: CASSSGTSGSWIADTQYF; DNA: TGTGCCAGCAGTTCCGGGACTAGCGGGAGTTGGATTGCAGATACGCAGTATTTT
V: TRBV6-5; size: medium-sized; D: .; J: TRBJ1-1; CDR3: CASSYSSNTEAFF; DNA: TGTGCCAGCAGTTACTCGTCGAACACTGAAGCTTTCTTT
V: TRBV6-2/TRBV6-3; size: medium-sized; D: TRBD2; J: TRBJ2-3; CDR3: CASRSTSGGEYF; DNA: TGTGCCAGCAGATCAACTAGCGGGGGGGAGTATTTT
V: TRBV12-2; size: .; D: .; J: TRBJ2-2; CDR3: CASRFRLAHGELFF; DNA: TGTGCAAGTCGTTTTAGACTAGCGCACGGGGAGCTGTTTTTT
V: TRBV5-4; size: few; D: .; J: TRBJ1-2; CDR3: CASSLGHGYGYTF; DNA: TGTGCCAGCAGCTTGGGACACGGCTATGGCTACACCTTC
V: TRBV20-1; size: .; D: TRBD1; J: TRBJ1-4; CDR3: CSARTGQVNEKLFF; DNA: TGCAGTGCTAGAACGGGACAGGTTAATGAAAAACTGTTTTTT
V: TRBV20-1; size: few; D: TRBD2; J: TRBJ2-3; CDR3: CSASHGRGTDTQYF; DNA: TGCAGTGCTAGTCACGGGAGGGGCACAGATACGCAGTATTTT
V: TRBV10-3; size: .; D: TRBD1; J: TRBJ1-5; CDR3: CASMRGRDSYNQPQHF; DNA: TGTGCCAGCATGAGAGGGCGGGACAGCTACAATCAGCCCCAGCATTTT
V: TRBV7-9; size: few; D: TRBD1; J: TRBJ1-2; CDR3: CASSSTGIYGYTF; DNA: TGTGCCAGCAGCTCGACAGGGATCTATGGCTACACCTTC
V: TRBV10-2; size: .; D: .; J: TRBJ2-3; CDR3: CASRGLPTARDTDTQYF; DNA: TGCGCCAGCAGAGGACTCCCAACCGCGCGGGACACAGATACGCAGTATTTT
V: TRBV2; size: .; D: TRBD2; J: TRBJ2-3; CDR3: CASSDPGLRTDTQYF; DNA: TGTGCCAGCAGTGACCCGGGACTACGAACAGATACGCAGTATTTT